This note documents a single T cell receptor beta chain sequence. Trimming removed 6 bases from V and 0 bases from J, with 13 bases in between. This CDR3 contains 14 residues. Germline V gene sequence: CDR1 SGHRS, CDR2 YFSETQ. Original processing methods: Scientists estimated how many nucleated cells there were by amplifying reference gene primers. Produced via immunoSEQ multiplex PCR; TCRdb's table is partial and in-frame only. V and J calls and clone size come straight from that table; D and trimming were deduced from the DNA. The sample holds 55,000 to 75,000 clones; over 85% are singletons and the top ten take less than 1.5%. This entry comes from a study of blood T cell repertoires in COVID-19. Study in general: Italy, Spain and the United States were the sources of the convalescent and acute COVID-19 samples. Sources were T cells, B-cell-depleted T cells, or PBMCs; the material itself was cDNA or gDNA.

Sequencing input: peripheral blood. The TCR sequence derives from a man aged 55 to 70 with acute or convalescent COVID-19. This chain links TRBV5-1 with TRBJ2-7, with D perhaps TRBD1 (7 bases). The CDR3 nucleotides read TGCGCCAGCACCCAGGGGGACTCCTCCTACGAGCAGTACTTC. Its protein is CASTQGDSSYEQYF.